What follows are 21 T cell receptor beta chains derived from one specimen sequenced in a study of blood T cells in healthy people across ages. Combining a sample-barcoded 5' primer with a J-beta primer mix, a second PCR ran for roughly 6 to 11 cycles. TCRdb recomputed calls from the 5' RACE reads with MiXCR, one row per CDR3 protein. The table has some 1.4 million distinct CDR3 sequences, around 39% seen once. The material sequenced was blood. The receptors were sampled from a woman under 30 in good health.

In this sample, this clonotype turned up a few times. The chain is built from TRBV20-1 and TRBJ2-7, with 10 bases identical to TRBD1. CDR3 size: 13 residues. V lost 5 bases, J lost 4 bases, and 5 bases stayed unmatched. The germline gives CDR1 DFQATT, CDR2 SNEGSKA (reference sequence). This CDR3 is CSAVGQGLYEQYF. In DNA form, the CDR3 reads TGCAGTGCTGTGGGACAGGGGTTATACGAGCAGTACTTC.

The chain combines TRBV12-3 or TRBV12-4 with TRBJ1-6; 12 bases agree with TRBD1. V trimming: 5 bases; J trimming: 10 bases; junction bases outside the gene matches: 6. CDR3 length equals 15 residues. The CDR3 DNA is TGTGCCAGCAGTCCCACCGGGACAGGGGGCTCACCCCTCCACTTT. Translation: CASSPTGTGGSPLHF.

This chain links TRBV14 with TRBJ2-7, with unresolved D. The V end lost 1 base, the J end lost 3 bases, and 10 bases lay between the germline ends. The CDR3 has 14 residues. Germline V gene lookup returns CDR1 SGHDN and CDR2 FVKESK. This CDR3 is CASSQGGSFYEQYF. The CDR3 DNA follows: TGTGCCAGCAGCCAAGGAGGCTCTTTCTACGAGCAGTACTTC.

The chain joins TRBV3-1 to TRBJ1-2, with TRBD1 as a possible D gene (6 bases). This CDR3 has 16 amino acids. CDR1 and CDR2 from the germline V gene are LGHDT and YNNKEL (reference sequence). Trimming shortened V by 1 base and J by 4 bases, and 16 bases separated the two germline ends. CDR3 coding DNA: TGTGCCAGCAGCCAAGGCCCCCGGGGGCAGGCCTATGGCTACACCTTC. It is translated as CASSQGPRGQAYGYTF.

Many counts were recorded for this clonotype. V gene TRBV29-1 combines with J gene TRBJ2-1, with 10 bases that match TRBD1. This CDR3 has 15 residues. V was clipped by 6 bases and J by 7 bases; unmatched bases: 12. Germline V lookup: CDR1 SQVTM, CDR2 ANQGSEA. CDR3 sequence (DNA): TGCAGCGTCCTGACAGGGGGCGGCCAGGTTAATGAGCAGTTCTTC. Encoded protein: CSVLTGGGQVNEQFF.

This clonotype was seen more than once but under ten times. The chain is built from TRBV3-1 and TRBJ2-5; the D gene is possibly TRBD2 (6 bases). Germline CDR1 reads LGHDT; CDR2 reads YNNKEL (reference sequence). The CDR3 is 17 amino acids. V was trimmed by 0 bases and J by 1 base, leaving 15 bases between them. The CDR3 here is CASSQDWTGDLQETQYF. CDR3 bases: TGTGCCAGCAGCCAAGATTGGACGGGGGACCTCCAAGAGACCCAGTACTTC.

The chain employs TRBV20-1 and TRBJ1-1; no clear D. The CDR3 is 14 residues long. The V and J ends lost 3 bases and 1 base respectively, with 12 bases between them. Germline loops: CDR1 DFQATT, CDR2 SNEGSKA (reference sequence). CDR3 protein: CSASQLPANTEAFF. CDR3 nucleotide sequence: TGCAGTGCTAGTCAACTCCCAGCGAACACTGAAGCTTTCTTT.

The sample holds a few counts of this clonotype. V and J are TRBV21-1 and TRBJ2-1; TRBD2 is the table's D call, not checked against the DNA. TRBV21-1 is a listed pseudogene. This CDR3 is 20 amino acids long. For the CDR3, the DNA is TGTGCCAGCAGCAAGCCGGGACTAGCGGGAGAGAGCGGACCCTACAATGAGCAGTTCTTC. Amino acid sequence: CASSKPGLAGESGPYNEQFF.

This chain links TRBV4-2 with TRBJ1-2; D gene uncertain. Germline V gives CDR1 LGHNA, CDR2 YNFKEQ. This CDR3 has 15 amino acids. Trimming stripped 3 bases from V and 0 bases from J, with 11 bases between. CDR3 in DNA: TGTGCCAGCAGCCAGCCCCGGACTGCTAACTATGGCTACACCTTC. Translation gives CASSQPRTANYGYTF.

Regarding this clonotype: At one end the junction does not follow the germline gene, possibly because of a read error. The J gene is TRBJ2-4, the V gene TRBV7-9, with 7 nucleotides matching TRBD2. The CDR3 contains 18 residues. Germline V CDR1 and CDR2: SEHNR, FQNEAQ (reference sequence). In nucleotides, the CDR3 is TGTGCCAGCGGTGCACCCAGCGGGGTAAACCGAGGCAAAAACATTCCGTACTTC. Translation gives CASGAPSGVNRGKNIPYF.

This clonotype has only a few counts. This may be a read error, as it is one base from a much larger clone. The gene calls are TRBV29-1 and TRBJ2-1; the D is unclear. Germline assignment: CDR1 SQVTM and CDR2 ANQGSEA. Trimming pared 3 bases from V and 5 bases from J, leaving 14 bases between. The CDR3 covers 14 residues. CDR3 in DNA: TGCAGCGTTGATCGACGGTCTGGCAACAATGAGCAGTTCTTC. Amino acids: CSVDRRSGNNEQFF.

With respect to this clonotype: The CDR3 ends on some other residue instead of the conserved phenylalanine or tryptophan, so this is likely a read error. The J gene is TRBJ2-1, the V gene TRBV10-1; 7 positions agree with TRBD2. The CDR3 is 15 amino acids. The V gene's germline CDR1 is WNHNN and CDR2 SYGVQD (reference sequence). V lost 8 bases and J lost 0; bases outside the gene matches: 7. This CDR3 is CASGTGGSSYNEQFS. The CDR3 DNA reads TGCGCCAGCGGCACCGGGGGGAGCTCCTACAATGAGCAGTTCTCC.

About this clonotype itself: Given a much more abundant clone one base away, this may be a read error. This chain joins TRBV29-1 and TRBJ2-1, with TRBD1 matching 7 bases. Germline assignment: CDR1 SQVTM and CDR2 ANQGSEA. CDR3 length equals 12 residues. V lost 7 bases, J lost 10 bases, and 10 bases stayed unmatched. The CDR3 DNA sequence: TGCAGCGCCCGGGACAGCGGCTACGAGCAGTTCTTC. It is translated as CSARDSGYEQFF.

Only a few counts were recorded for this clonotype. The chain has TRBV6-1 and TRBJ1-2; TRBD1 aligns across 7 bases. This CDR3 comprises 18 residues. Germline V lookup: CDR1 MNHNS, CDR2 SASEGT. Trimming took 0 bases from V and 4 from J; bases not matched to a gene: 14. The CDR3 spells CASSEASGGWPVFYGYTF. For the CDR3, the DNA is TGTGCCAGCAGTGAAGCCTCAGGGGGGTGGCCGGTGTTCTATGGCTACACCTTC.

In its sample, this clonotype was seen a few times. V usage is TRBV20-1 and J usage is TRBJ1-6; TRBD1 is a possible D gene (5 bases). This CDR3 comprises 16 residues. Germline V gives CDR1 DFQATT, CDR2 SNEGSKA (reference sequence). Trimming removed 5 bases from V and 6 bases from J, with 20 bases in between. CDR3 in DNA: TGCAGTGCTCGAAAGCAGGGCAGCCTGAGTAATTCACCCCTCCACTTT. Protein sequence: CSARKQGSLSNSPLHF.

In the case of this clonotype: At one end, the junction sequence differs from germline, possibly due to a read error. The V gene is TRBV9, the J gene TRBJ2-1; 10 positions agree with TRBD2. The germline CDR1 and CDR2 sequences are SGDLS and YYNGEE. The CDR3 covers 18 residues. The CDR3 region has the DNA TGTGCCAGCAGCGAAGTAGCGGGAGGTCGAAGCTCCTACAATGGGCAGTTCTTC. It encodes CASSEVAGGRSSYNGQFF.

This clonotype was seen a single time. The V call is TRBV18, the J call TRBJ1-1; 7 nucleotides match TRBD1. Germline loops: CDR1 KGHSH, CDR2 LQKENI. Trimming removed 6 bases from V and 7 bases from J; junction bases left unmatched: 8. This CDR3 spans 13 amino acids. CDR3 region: CASSRQGFVEAFF. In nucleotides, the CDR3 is TGTGCCAGCTCCCGACAGGGTTTCGTTGAAGCTTTCTTT.

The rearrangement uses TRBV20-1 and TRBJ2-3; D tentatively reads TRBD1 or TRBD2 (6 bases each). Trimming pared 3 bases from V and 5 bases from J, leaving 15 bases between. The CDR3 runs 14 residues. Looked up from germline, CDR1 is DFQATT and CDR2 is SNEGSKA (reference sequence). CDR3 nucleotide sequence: TGCAGTGCTAGGACTAGAGTGGGACAAGATACGCAGTATTTT. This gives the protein CSARTRVGQDTQYF.

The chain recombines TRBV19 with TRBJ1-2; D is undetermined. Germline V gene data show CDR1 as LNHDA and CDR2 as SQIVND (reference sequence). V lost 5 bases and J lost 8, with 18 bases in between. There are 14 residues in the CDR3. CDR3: CASSSGLISRGYTF. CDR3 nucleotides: TGTGCCAGTAGTTCCGGGCTGATTTCAAGGGGCTACACCTTC.

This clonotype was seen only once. This CDR3 is CASIPRTGNNSPLHF. CDR3 bases: TGTGCCAGTATACCGCGGACAGGCAATAATTCACCCCTCCACTTT. The genes are TRBV5-5 and TRBJ1-6; 7 bases line up with TRBD1. Losses at the gene ends were 8 bases for V and 5 bases for J; bases not matched to a gene: 10. The CDR3 is 15 amino acids. Germline lookup yields CDR1 SGHKS and CDR2 YYEKEE (reference sequence).

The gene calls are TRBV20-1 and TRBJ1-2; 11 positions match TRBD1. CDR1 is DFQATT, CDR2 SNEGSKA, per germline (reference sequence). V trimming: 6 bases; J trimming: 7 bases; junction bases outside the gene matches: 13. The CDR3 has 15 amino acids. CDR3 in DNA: TGCAGTGCCTTATCCTTCGGACAGGGGGCGGGTGGCTACACCTTC. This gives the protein CSALSFGQGAGGYTF.